This T cell receptor beta chain was found in a study of T cell repertoires in cytomegalovirus infection. About the research overall: Recently identified HLA-C-restricted CMV epitopes were among the peptides used.

TCRdb used MiXCR to reprocess the reads, holding one entry per CDR3 protein. The table lists a few hundred thousand distinct CDR3 sequences, about 40% of them singletons. Germline V gene data show CDR1 as MNHEY and CDR2 as SMNVEV (reference sequence). J was trimmed by 3 bases and V by 2 bases; bases with no gene match: 6. The CDR3 has 16 residues. Study-wide results and limits: HLA-C-restricted CMV-specific TCR beta clonotypes prevailed in the ex vivo response.

As to this clonotype: Antigen: not known.

The TCR originated in a human donor in good health (CMV status not recorded). Some clones in this sample may be carry-over from other donors' samples. The chain carries TRBV27 and TRBJ2-7; 11 bases line up with TRBD2. The sequences come from cultured PBMCs, collected from culture after CMV antigen stimulation. CDR3 loop: CASSLRLAGRIYEQYF. The DNA for the CDR3 is TGTGCCAGCAGTTTACGACTAGCGGGACGGATCTACGAGCAGTACTTC.